This TCR beta chain appears in the sequencing data of a study of cytomegalovirus exposure and HLA in healthy donors. Vbeta (60) and Jbeta (13) primers were used in the PCR. TCRdb's copy holds only in-frame clones and misses some; the assay was immunoSEQ multiplex PCR. The sample has 100,000 to 150,000 clones, 77% seen once. The germline CDR1 and CDR2 sequences are LNHDA and SQIVND (reference sequence). V shed 5 bases and J shed 7 bases, with 21 bases lying between them. CDR3 length equals 16 residues. The sequence was obtained from a man over 45 in good health and CMV-seropositive. The chain has TRBV19 and TRBJ1-3; perhaps TRBD1 as D (6 bases). Input material: PBMCs. The DNA of the CDR3 is TGTGCCAGTAGTGCTCCTCGACAGGCTTTCTTCAACACCATATATTTT. This encodes CASSAPRQAFFNTIYF.